This T cell receptor (beta chain) was sequenced in a study of regulatory T cells in long-lasting Graves disease. This clonotype was found many times. Unmatched junction bases numbered 7, after V lost 5 bases and J lost 2 bases. Germline V gene lookup returns CDR1 SGHRS and CDR2 YFSETQ. The length of the CDR3 is 16 residues. Library construction for TCR beta used iRepertoire HTBI primers and Arm-PCR of CDR3 regions. Each CDR3 protein is one row after TCRdb ran MiXCR on the multiplex PCR reads. In the table there are roughly 560,000 distinct CDR3 sequences, roughly a sixth of which are singletons. The time point is: newly diagnosed GD, antithyroid drugs for less than 3 months. PBMCs provided the RNA from which the TCR library was made. These sequences were also reported in another study, on T cells in Graves' hyperthyroidism and ophthalmopathy.

The genes are TRBV5-1 and TRBJ2-2, with 9 nucleotides matching TRBD1. The sample in question was peripheral blood mononuclear cells (PBMCs), obtained at new diagnosis, from a patient treated with antithyroid drugs. The receptor comes from a woman aged 35 to 60 with Graves disease. CDR3 protein: CASSAPGQGNTGELFF. CDR3 in DNA: TGCGCCAGCAGTGCTCCGGGACAGGGAAACACCGGGGAGCTGTTTTTT. Drawing the rest from reference TRBV5-1 and TRBJ2-2, the complete variable domain is KAGVTQTPRYLIKTRGQQVTLSCSPISGHRSVSWYQQTPGQGLQFLFEYFSETQRNKGNFPGRFSGRQFSNSRSEMNVSTLELGDSALYLCASSAPGQGNTGELFFGEGSRLTVL.